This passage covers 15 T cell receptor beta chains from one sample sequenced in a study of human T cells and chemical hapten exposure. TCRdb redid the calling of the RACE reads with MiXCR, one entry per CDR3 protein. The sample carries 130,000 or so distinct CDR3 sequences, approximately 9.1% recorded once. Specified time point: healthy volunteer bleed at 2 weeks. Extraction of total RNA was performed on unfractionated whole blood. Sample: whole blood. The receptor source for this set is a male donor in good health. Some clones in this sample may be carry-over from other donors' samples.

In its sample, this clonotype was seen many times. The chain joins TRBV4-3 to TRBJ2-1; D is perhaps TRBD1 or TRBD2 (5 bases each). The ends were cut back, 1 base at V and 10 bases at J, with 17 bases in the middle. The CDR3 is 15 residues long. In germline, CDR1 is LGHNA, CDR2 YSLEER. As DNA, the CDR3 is TGCGCCAGCAGCCAAGCCAGTAGGGACCGCGGAGAGCAGTTCTTC. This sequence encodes CASSQASRDRGEQFF.

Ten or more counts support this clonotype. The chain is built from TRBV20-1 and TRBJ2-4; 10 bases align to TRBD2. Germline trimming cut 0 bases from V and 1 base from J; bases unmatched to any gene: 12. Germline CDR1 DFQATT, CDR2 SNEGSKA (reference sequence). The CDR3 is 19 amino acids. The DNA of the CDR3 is TGCAGTGCTAGAGATTTTGGGAAACTTAGCGGGGGGGCCAAAAACATTCAGTACTTC. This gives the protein CSARDFGKLSGGAKNIQYF.

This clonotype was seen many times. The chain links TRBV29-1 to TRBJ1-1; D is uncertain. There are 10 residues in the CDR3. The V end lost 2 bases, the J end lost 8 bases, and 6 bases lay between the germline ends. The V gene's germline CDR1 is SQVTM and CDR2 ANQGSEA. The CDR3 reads CSVETVEAFF. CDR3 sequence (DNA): TGCAGCGTTGAAACAGTCGAAGCTTTCTTT.

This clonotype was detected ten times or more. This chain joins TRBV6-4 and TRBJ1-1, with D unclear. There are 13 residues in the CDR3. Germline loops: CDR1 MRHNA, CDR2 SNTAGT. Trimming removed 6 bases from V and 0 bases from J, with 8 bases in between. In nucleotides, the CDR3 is TGTGCCAGCAGAGTCGACTTGAACACTGAAGCTTTCTTT. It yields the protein CASRVDLNTEAFF.

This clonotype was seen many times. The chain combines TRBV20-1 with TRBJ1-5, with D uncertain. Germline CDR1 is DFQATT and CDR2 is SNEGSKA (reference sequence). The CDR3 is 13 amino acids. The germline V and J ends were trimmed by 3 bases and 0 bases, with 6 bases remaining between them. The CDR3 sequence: CSASSGSNQPQHF. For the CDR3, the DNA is TGCAGTGCTAGTTCGGGTAGCAATCAGCCCCAGCATTTT.

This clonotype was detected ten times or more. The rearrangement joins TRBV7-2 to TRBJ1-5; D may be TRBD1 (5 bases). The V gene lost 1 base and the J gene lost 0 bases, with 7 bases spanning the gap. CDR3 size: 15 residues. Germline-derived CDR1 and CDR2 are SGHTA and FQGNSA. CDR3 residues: CASSLGQNSNQPQHF. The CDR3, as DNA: TGTGCCAGCAGCTTAGGACAGAATAGCAATCAGCCCCAGCATTTT.

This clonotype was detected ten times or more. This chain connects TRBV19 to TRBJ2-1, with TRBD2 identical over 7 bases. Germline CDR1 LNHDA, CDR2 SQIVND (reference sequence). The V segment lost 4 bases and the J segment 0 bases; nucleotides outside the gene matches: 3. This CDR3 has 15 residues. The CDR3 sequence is CASSTSGGSYNEQFF. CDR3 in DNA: TGTGCCAGTAGTACCTCGGGGGGCTCCTACAATGAGCAGTTCTTC.

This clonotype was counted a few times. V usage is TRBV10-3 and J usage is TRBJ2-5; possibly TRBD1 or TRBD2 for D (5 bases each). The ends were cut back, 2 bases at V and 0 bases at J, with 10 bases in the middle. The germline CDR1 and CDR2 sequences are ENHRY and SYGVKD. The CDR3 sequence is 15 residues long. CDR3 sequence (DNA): TGTGCCATCAGTGAGGGAAGGGACCACCAAGAGACCCAGTACTTC. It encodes CAISEGRDHQETQYF.

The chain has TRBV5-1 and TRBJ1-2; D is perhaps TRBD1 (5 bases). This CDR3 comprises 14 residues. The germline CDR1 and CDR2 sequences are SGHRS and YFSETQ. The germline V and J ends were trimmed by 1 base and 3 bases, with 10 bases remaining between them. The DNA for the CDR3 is TGCGCCAGCAGCTTGTATGGGGGGGACTATGGCTACACCTTC. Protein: CASSLYGGDYGYTF.

The CDR3 DNA sequence: TGCAGTGCTAGGACAAGAACAGGGGGCGAAGCTTTCTTT. Amino acid sequence: CSARTRTGGEAFF. The chain joins TRBV20-1 to TRBJ1-1; TRBD1 matches at 9 bases. V lost 3 bases, J lost 8 bases, and 7 bases stayed unmatched. Germline CDR1 is DFQATT and CDR2 is SNEGSKA (reference sequence). The CDR3 sequence is 13 residues long.

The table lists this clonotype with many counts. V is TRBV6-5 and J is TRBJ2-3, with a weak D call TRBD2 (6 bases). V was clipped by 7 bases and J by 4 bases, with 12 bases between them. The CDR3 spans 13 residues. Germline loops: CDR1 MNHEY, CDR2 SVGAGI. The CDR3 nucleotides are TGTGCCAGCAAGTCGGGAGTAGCAGATACGCAGTATTTT. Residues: CASKSGVADTQYF.

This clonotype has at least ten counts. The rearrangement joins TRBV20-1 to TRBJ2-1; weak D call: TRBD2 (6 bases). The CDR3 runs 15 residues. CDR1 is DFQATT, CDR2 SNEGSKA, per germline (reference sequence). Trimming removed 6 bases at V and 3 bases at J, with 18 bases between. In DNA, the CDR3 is TGCAGTGCCTCTTCGCGCGGAGGGTTCTACAATGAGCAGTTCTTC. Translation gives CSASSRGGFYNEQFF.

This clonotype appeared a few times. The CDR3 DNA is TGTGCCAGCAGTGCCGGGTGGCAGGGGGTCTACAATGAGCAGTTCTTC. Translated, it gives CASSAGWQGVYNEQFF. The chain carries TRBV7-2 and TRBJ2-1; TRBD1 aligns across 7 bases. The CDR3 runs to 16 residues. Trimming cost V 6 bases and J 3 bases; bases outside gene matches: 11. Germline lookup yields CDR1 SGHTA and CDR2 FQGNSA. The whole variable domain, filled in from reference TRBV7-2 and TRBJ2-1, reads GAGVSQSPSNKVTEKGKDVELRCDPISGHTALYWYRQSLGQGLEFLIYFQGNSAPDKSGLPSDRFSAERTGGSVSTLTIQRTQQEDSAVYLCASSAGWQGVYNEQFFGPGTRLTVL.

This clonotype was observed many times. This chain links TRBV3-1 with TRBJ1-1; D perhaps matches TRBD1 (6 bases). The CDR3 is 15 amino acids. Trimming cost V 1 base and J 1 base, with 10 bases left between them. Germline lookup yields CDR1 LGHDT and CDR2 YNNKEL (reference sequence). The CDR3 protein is CASSQAPTGNTEAFF. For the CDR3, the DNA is TGTGCCAGCAGCCAAGCCCCGACAGGGAACACTGAAGCTTTCTTT.

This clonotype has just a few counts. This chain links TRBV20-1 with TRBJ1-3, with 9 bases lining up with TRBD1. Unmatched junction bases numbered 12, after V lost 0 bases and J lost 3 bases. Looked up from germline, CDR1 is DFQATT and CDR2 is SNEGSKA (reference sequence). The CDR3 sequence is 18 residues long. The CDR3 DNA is TGCAGTGCTAGAGACCGGTGGCCACAGGGGGCGCGTGGAAACACCATATATTTT. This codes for CSARDRWPQGARGNTIYF.